The 28 T cell receptor beta chains below all came from one sample that was sequenced in a study of cytomegalovirus exposure and HLA in healthy donors. A multiplex PCR was run with 60 Vbeta primers and 13 Jbeta primers. The protocol was immunoSEQ multiplex PCR, while the TCRdb copy is restricted to in-frame clones and leaves out a portion. The sample holds 120,000 or so clones, about 63% seen once. Sequencing was carried out using PBMCs. The source of these receptors is a man aged 25-45 years in good health and CMV-seropositive.

The chain is built from TRBV6-4 and TRBJ1-1; D possibly corresponds to TRBD1 (5 bases). Per germline, CDR1 MRHNA and CDR2 SNTAGT. This CDR3 has 13 amino acids. The V end was cut by 4 bases, the J end by 4 bases, with 10 bases between. Here the CDR3 DNA reads TGTGCCAGCAGTGGACAGCGGGGCACTGAAGCTTTCTTT. This codes for CASSGQRGTEAFF.

The CDR3 region has the DNA TGTGCCAGTAGTTTGGCGGGAGGCTCCTACGAGCAGTACTTC. Protein sequence: CASSLAGGSYEQYF. The chain uses TRBV19 and TRBJ2-7, with TRBD2 matching over 8 bases. The CDR3 totals 14 residues. V was clipped by 5 bases and J by 0 bases; unmatched bases: 3. Germline V CDR1 and CDR2: LNHDA, SQIVND (reference sequence).

The chain carries TRBV5-1 and TRBJ1-2; D uncertain. This CDR3 region has 15 residues. V was shortened by 0 bases and J by 0 bases, with 9 bases between the two germline ends. Germline V CDR1 and CDR2: SGHRS, YFSETQ. CDR3 bases: TGCGCCAGCAGCTTGGCTTCTCACACTAACTATGGCTACACCTTC. Its translation: CASSLASHTNYGYTF.

The rearrangement joins TRBV6-5 to TRBJ2-3; possibly TRBD2 for D (6 bases). Trimming shortened V by 8 bases and J by 4 bases, and 16 bases separated the two germline ends. CDR3 length: 14 residues. The germline V gene has CDR1 MNHEY and CDR2 SVGAGI. The CDR3 nucleotides are TGTGCCAGCCTCAACTCTGGGGAGGCAGATACGCAGTATTTT. It encodes CASLNSGEADTQYF.

The genes are TRBV2 and TRBJ1-2; no reliable D call. The CDR3 extends over 13 amino acids. V lost 5 bases and J 4 bases, leaving 11 bases between the germline ends. Germline assignment: CDR1 SNHLY and CDR2 FYNNEI. The CDR3 loop reads CASSYTGGYGYTF. Written as DNA, the CDR3 is TGTGCCAGCAGTTATACGGGAGGCTATGGCTACACCTTC.

V is TRBV5-5 and J is TRBJ2-3; 8 bases match TRBD1. Germline CDR1 is SGHKS and CDR2 is YYEKEE (reference sequence). The CDR3 is 15 amino acids. V lost 0 bases, J lost 3 bases, and 3 bases stayed unmatched. The CDR3 DNA sequence: TGTGCCAGCAGCTTGGGTACAGGGGGGACAGATACGCAGTATTTT. It yields the protein CASSLGTGGTDTQYF.

This clone was counted only a few times. V usage is TRBV28 and J usage is TRBJ2-3; 10 nucleotides line up with TRBD2. The CDR3 has 14 amino acids. Germline V CDR1 and CDR2: MDHEN, SYDVKM. The ends lost 6 bases at V and 2 bases at J; junction bases unmatched: 2. DNA of the CDR3: TGTGCCAGCAGGACTAGCGGGTACACAGATACGCAGTATTTT. Its protein is CASRTSGYTDTQYF.

V is TRBV12-5 and J is TRBJ2-1; 7 bases match TRBD2. V lost 0 bases, J lost 7 bases, and 3 bases stayed unmatched. Germline values: CDR1 LGHNT, CDR2 FRNRAP. The CDR3 is made up of 14 amino acids. This CDR3 is CASGLVPGGNEQFF. The CDR3 DNA follows: TGTGCTAGTGGTTTGGTCCCCGGGGGGAATGAGCAGTTCTTC.

The chain combines TRBV10-1 with TRBJ2-5; the match to TRBD2 covers 11 bases. The germline V gene has CDR1 WNHNN and CDR2 SYGVQD (reference sequence). The CDR3 extends over 17 amino acids. The ends lost 10 bases at V and 2 bases at J; junction bases unmatched: 15. Here the CDR3 reads CANLLAGDKGKQETQYF. The CDR3 DNA sequence: TGCGCCAACTTACTAGCGGGAGATAAGGGGAAGCAAGAGACCCAGTACTTC.

The sample holds one count of this clone. This chain joins TRBV6-5 and TRBJ2-7; 7 positions agree with TRBD1. CDR1 is MNHEY, CDR2 SVGAGI, per germline. With V trimmed by 7 bases and J by 2 bases, 5 bases remained unmatched. The CDR3 extends over 13 amino acids. CDR3 coding DNA: TGTGCCAGCACCCGGACAGGACCCTACGAGCAGTACTTC. This gives the protein CASTRTGPYEQYF.

The chain is built from TRBV4-1 and TRBJ2-7, with a weak D call TRBD2 (5 bases). The CDR3 is made up of 12 amino acids. CDR1 and CDR2 from the germline V gene are MGHRA and YSYEKL. Trimming removed 1 base at V and 7 bases at J, with 8 bases between. The CDR3 protein is CASSQGTGEQYF. The CDR3 DNA reads TGCGCCAGCAGCCAAGGGACGGGGGAGCAGTACTTC.

This clone was picked up a small number of times. The chain links TRBV4-1 to TRBJ2-7; 10 nucleotides line up with TRBD2. Germline CDR1 is MGHRA and CDR2 is YSYEKL. V lost 1 base, J lost 10 bases, and 7 bases stayed unmatched. CDR3 length equals 14 residues. CDR3 bases: TGCGCCAGCAGCCAAGGACTAGCGGGTTCTAATCAGTACTTC. Translation gives CASSQGLAGSNQYF.

V usage is TRBV5-5 and J usage is TRBJ2-7; no firm D call. This CDR3 contains 15 residues. The germline V and J ends were trimmed by 1 base and 2 bases, with 13 bases remaining between them. Germline loops: CDR1 SGHKS, CDR2 YYEKEE (reference sequence). The CDR3 region is CASSLSSRNTYEQYF. For the CDR3, the DNA is TGTGCCAGCAGCTTGTCCTCCAGGAACACCTACGAGCAGTACTTC.

This clone was observed a handful of times. This chain links TRBV5-1 with TRBJ2-5; TRBD2 matches 8 bases. V lost 0 bases, J lost 2 bases, and 6 bases stayed unmatched. Looked up from germline, CDR1 is SGHRS and CDR2 is YFSETQ. The CDR3 runs to 16 residues. This CDR3 reads CASSLAAGGGQETQYF. CDR3 bases: TGCGCCAGCAGCTTGGCCGCGGGAGGAGGACAAGAGACCCAGTACTTC.

The rearrangement uses TRBV4-2 and TRBJ2-1, with 10 nucleotides matching TRBD2. CDR1 is LGHNA and CDR2 is YNFKEQ in the germline V gene. V trimming: 4 bases; J trimming: 5 bases; junction bases outside the gene matches: 5. The CDR3 loop spans 15 amino acids. The CDR3 coding sequence is TGTGCCAGCAGCCGGGGGACTAGCGCGGACAATGAGCAGTTCTTC. As protein: CASSRGTSADNEQFF.

In its sample, this clone was seen once. V gene TRBV6-5 combines with J gene TRBJ1-2, with D perhaps TRBD1 (5 bases). The germline V and J ends were trimmed by 5 bases and 3 bases, with 16 bases remaining between them. Germline V gives CDR1 MNHEY, CDR2 SVGAGI. The length of the CDR3 is 15 residues. CDR3 nucleotides: TGTGCCAGCAGTCGCGAAACAGGTTTTTACTATGGCTACACCTTC. Translating it yields CASSRETGFYYGYTF.

V and J are TRBV25-1 and TRBJ1-3; no clear D. V dropped 3 bases and J dropped 4 bases, with 4 bases sitting between them. CDR3 length: 12 amino acids. Germline loops: CDR1 MGHDK, CDR2 SYGVNS. The CDR3 nucleotides read TGTGCCAGCAGTGACCAGGGAAACACCATATATTTT. It specifies CASSDQGNTIYF. The full variable domain, completed using reference TRBV25-1 and TRBJ1-3, is EADIYQTPRYLVIGTGKKITLECSQTMGHDKMYWYQQDPGMELHLIHYSYGVNSTEKGDLSSESTVSRIRTEHFPLTLESARPSHTSQYLCASSDQGNTIYFGEGSWLTVV.

This clone was seen just once. This chain joins TRBV11-2 and TRBJ1-1; 10 nucleotides line up with TRBD1. J was trimmed by 8 bases and V by 4 bases; bases with no gene match: 7. Germline loops: CDR1 SGHAT, CDR2 FQNNGV. The CDR3 is 14 residues long. The CDR3 DNA sequence: TGTGCCAGCAGCTCGACAGGGGGCGCGGGGGAAGCTTTCTTT. Translation: CASSSTGGAGEAFF.

The chain couples TRBV5-4 to TRBJ1-1; perhaps TRBD1 as D (5 bases). Per germline, CDR1 SGHNT and CDR2 YYREEE (reference sequence). V lost 0 bases, J lost 10 bases, and 13 bases lay in between. The CDR3 has 13 residues. CDR3 sequence: CASSLGAVQGAFF. The CDR3 nucleotides read TGTGCCAGCAGCTTGGGGGCTGTCCAGGGAGCTTTCTTT.

The chain couples TRBV7-2 to TRBJ2-5; D is unresolved. CDR1 is SGHTA, CDR2 FQGNSA, per germline. The CDR3 is made up of 12 amino acids. The V end lost 2 bases, the J end lost 3 bases, and 4 bases lay between the germline ends. CDR3 sequence: CASSLIEETQYF. The CDR3 bases are TGTGCCAGCAGCTTAATCGAAGAGACCCAGTACTTC.

The rearrangement uses TRBV7-9 and TRBJ2-3; D not certain. This CDR3 spans 12 amino acids. Trimming left V 4 bases short and J 3 bases short, with 5 bases between. Germline loops: CDR1 SEHNR, CDR2 FQNEAQ (reference sequence). This chain's CDR3 is CASSSLTDTQYF. The CDR3 nucleotides read TGTGCCAGCAGCTCCCTTACAGATACGCAGTATTTT.

This clone was seen more than once but under ten times. The missing conserved phenylalanine or tryptophan at the end of this CDR3 makes a read error likely. The gene calls are TRBV4-1 and TRBJ2-7, with 11 nucleotides matching TRBD2. This CDR3 spans 19 amino acids. The germline V gene encodes CDR1 MGHRA and CDR2 YSYEKL. Trimming at V came to 4 bases and at J to 3 bases, leaving 17 bases not matched to a gene. The CDR3 loop reads CASSLQLGELAGEGYEQYL. The DNA of the CDR3 is TGCGCCAGCAGCCTACAATTGGGGGAACTAGCGGGAGAGGGCTACGAGCAGTACCTC.

The rearrangement joins TRBV28 to TRBJ2-7; D remains unclear. This CDR3 region has 15 residues. V dropped 4 bases and J dropped 4 bases, with 17 bases sitting between them. Germline assignment: CDR1 MDHEN and CDR2 SYDVKM. This CDR3 reads CASSSEYLNPYEQYF. CDR3 sequence (DNA): TGTGCCAGCAGTTCCGAATACTTAAACCCATACGAGCAGTACTTC. The variable domain in full, with the rest retrieved from reference TRBV28 and TRBJ2-7, is DVKVTQSSRYLVKRTGEKVFLECVQDMDHENMFWYRQDPGLGLRLIYFSYDVKMKEKGDIPEGYSVSREKKERFSLILESASTNQTSMYLCASSSEYLNPYEQYFGPGTRLTVT.

The chain is built from TRBV11-2 and TRBJ1-4; tentative D call: TRBD1 (6 bases). The CDR3 is 13 amino acids. The germline V gene has CDR1 SGHAT and CDR2 FQNNGV. Trimming took off 3 bases at V and 7 bases at J, with 9 bases between the two ends. Here the CDR3 DNA reads TGTGCCAGCAGCTTCACAGGGAGTGAAAAACTGTTTTTT. Its translation is CASSFTGSEKLFF. Based on the CDR3 plus reference TRBV11-2 and TRBJ1-4, the full variable domain is EAGVAQSPRYKIIEKRQSVAFWCNPISGHATLYWYQQILGQGPKLLIQFQNNGVVDDSQLPKDRFSAERLKGVDSTLKIQPAKLEDSAVYLCASSFTGSEKLFFGSGTQLSVL.

This chain joins TRBV23-1 and TRBJ1-5; D uncertain. TRBV23-1 is an open reading frame whose function is uncertain. The V end lost 7 bases, the J end lost 4 bases, and 23 bases lay between the germline ends. The CDR3 length is 17 residues. The CDR3, as DNA: TGCGCCAGCACCACGGACGGGCGGCGGGATACGAATCAGCCCCAGCATTTT. Its protein product is CASTTDGRRDTNQPQHF.

V gene TRBV15 combines with J gene TRBJ2-3, with D maybe TRBD1 (5 bases). The CDR3 spans 14 residues. Trimming took off 4 bases at V and 6 bases at J, with 14 bases between the two ends. Germline-derived CDR1 and CDR2 are LNHNV and YYDKDF (reference sequence). The CDR3 nucleotides read TGTGCCACCAGCACCAGACAGTCAACCGATACGCAGTATTTT. Translated: CATSTRQSTDTQYF.

This chain connects TRBV19 to TRBJ2-1; maybe TRBD2 (6 bases). The CDR3 contains 15 residues. The V end was cut by 4 bases, the J end by 3 bases, with 13 bases between. CDR1 and CDR2 from the germline V gene are LNHDA and SQIVND (reference sequence). CDR3 residues: CASSRVGGGYNEQFF. CDR3 DNA sequence: TGTGCCAGTAGTAGGGTCGGGGGTGGCTACAATGAGCAGTTCTTC.

The chain joins TRBV6-5 to TRBJ1-2, with TRBD1 matching over 7 bases. V lost 8 bases and J lost 6; bases outside the gene matches: 9. In germline, CDR1 is MNHEY, CDR2 SVGAGI. The CDR3 sequence is 13 residues long. This CDR3 is CASARQGSHGYTF. The CDR3 DNA follows: TGTGCCAGCGCCCGACAGGGTTCTCATGGCTACACCTTC.